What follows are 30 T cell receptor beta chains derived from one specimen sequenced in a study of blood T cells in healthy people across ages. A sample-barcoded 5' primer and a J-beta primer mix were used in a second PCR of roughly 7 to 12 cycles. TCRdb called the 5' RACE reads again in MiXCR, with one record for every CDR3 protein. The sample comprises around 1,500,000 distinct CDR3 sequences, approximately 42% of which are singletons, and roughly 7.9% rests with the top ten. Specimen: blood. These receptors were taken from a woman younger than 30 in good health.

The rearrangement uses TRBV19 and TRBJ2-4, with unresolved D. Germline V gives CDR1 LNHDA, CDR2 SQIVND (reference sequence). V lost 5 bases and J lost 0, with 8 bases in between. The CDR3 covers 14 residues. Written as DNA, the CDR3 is TGTGCCAGTAGTGTCGAAGTAGCCAAAAACATTCAGTACTTC. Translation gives CASSVEVAKNIQYF.

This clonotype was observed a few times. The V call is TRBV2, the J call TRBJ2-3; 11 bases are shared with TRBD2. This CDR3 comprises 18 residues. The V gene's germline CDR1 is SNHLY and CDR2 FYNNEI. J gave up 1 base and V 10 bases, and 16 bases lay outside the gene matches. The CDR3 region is CATYLGASGRRGTDTQYF. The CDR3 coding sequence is TGTGCCACATACCTGGGAGCTAGCGGGAGGAGAGGCACAGATACGCAGTATTTT.

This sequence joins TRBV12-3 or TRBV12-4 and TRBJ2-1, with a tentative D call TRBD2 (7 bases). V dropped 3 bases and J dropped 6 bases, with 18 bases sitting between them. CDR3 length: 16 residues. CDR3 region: CASSFAKGGLPNEQFF. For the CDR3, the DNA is TGTGCCAGCAGTTTCGCCAAGGGGGGGTTGCCCAATGAGCAGTTCTTC.

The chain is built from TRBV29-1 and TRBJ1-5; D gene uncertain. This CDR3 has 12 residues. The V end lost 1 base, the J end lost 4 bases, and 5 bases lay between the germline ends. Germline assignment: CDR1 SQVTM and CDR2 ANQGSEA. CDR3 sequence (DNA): TGCAGCGTTGAAGCCCCAAATCAGCCCCAGCATTTT. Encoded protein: CSVEAPNQPQHF. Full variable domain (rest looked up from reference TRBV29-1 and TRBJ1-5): SAVISQKPSRDICQRGTSLTIQCQVDSQVTMMFWYRQQPGQSLTLIATANQGSEATYESGFVIDKFPISRPNLTFSTLTVSNMSPEDSSIYLCSVEAPNQPQHFGDGTRLSIL.

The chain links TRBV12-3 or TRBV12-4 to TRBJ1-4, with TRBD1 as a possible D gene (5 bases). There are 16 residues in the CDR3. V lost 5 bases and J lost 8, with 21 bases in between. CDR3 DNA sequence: TGTGCCAGCAGTCTTCCTGGAGCAGGGAAGAACGAAAAACTGTTTTTT. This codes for CASSLPGAGKNEKLFF.

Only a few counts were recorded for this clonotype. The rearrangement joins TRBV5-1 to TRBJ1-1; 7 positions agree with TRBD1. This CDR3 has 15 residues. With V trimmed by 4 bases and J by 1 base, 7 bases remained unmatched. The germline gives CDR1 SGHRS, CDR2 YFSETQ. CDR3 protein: CASSRQTGTNTEAFF. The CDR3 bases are TGCGCCAGCAGCCGTCAGACAGGGACGAACACTGAAGCTTTCTTT.

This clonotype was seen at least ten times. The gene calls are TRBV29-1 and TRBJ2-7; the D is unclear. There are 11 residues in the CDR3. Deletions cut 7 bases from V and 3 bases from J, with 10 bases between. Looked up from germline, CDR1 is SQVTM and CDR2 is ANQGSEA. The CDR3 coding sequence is TGCAGCGGGGGTCAGGACTACGAGCAGTACTTC. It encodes CSGGQDYEQYF.

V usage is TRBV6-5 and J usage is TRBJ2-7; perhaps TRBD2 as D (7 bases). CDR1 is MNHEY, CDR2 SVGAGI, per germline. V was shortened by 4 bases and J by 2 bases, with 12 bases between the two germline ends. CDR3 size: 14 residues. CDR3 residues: CASSLSGTPYEQYF. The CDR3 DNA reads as TGTGCCAGCAGTTTAAGCGGGACACCCTACGAGCAGTACTTC.

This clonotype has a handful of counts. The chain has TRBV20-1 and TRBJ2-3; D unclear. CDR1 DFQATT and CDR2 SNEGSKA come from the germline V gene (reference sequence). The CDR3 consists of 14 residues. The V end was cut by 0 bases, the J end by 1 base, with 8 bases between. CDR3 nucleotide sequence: TGCAGTGCTAGAGATATTGGCGGCACAGATACGCAGTATTTT. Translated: CSARDIGGTDTQYF.

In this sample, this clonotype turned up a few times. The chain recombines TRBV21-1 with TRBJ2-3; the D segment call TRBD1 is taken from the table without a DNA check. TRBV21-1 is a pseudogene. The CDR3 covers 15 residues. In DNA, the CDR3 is TGTGCCAGCAGCTCGTCAAGGGACAGGGCAGATACGCAGTATTTT. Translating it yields CASSSSRDRADTQYF.

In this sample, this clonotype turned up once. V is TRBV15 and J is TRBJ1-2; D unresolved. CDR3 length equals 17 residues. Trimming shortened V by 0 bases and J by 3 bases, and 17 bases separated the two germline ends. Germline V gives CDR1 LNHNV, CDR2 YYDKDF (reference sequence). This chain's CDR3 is CATSREEDASRHYGYTF. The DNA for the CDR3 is TGTGCCACCAGCAGAGAGGAGGACGCCTCGAGGCACTATGGCTACACCTTC.

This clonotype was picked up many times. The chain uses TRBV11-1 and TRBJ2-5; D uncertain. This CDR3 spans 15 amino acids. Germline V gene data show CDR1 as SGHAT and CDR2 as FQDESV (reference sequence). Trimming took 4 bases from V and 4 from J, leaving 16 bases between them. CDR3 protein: CASSSRTVGGETQYF. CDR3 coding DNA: TGTGCCAGCAGCTCCCGGACCGTTGGTGGAGAGACCCAGTACTTC.

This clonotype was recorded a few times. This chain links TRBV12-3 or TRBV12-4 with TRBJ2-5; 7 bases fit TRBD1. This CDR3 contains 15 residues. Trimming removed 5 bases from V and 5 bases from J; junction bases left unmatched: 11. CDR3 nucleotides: TGTGCCAGCAGTCCACGACAGGGTGTAGGCGAGACCCAGTACTTC. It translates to CASSPRQGVGETQYF.

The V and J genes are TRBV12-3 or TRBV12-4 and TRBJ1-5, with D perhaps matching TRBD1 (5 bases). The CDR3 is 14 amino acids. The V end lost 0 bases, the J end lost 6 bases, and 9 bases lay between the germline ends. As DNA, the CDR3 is TGTGCCAGCAGTTTAGCCCAGGGTACTCAGCCCCAGCATTTT. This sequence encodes CASSLAQGTQPQHF.

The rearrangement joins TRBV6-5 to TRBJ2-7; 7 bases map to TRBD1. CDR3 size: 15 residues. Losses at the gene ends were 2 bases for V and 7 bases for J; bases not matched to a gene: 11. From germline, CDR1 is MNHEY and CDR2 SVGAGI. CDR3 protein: CASSYADRAEGEQYF. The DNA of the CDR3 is TGTGCCAGCAGTTACGCTGACAGGGCCGAAGGAGAGCAGTACTTC.

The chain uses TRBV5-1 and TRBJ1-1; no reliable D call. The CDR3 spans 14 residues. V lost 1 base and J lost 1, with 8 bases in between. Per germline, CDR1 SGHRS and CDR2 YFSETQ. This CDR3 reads CASSLQIRNTEAFF. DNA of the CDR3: TGCGCCAGCAGCTTGCAGATACGGAACACTGAAGCTTTCTTT.

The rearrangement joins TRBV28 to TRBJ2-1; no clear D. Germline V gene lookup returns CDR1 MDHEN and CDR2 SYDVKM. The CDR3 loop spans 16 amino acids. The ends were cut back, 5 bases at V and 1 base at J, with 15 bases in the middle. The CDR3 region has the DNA TGTGCCAGCAGTCCCTATGGGTCGAGGTCCTACAATGAGCAGTTCTTC. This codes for CASSPYGSRSYNEQFF.

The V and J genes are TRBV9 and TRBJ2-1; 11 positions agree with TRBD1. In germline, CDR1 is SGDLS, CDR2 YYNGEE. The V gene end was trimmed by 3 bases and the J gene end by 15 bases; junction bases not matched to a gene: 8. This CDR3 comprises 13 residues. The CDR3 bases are TGTGCCAGCAGCGCCGGGACAGGGGGAGTTCGGTTCTTC. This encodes CASSAGTGGVRFF. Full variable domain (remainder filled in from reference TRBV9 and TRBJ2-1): DSGVTQTPKHLITATGQRVTLRCSPRSGDLSVYWYQQSLDQGLQFLIQYYNGEERAKGNILERFSAQQFPDLHSELNLSSLELGDSALYFCASSAGTGGVRFFGPGTRLTVL.

In DNA form, the CDR3 reads TGTGCCAGCAGTGAACTGGGGGGGCGTATGGATGAGCAGTTCTTC. Translated: CASSELGGRMDEQFF. The V gene is TRBV6-1, the J gene TRBJ2-1; perhaps TRBD2 as D (7 bases). CDR1 and CDR2 (germline): MNHNS, SASEGT. The V end lost 2 bases, the J end lost 8 bases, and 16 bases lay between the germline ends. This CDR3 is built from 15 residues.

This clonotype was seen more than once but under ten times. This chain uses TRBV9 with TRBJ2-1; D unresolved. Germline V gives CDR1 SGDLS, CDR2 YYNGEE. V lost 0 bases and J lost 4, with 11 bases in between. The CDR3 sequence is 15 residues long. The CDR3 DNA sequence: TGTGCCAGCAGCGTAGGACCCGGAGCTTACAATGAGCAGTTCTTC. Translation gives CASSVGPGAYNEQFF. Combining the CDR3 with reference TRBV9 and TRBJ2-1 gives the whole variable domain DSGVTQTPKHLITATGQRVTLRCSPRSGDLSVYWYQQSLDQGLQFLIQYYNGEERAKGNILERFSAQQFPDLHSELNLSSLELGDSALYFCASSVGPGAYNEQFFGPGTRLTVL.

CDR3 loop: CASSPGHNTPNQPQHF. Here the CDR3 DNA reads TGTGCCAGCAGCCCTGGACATAATACTCCCAATCAGCCCCAGCATTTT. The V gene is TRBV7-9, the J gene TRBJ1-5, with a weak D call TRBD1 (5 bases). Trimming stripped 5 bases from V and 3 bases from J, with 17 bases between. The CDR3 runs to 16 residues. CDR1 is SEHNR and CDR2 is FQNEAQ in the germline V gene (reference sequence).

CDR3 nucleotide sequence: TGTGCCATCAGTGAAAGCTGGACAGGGGGCGGGAGAGAGCAGTTCTTC. It yields the protein CAISESWTGGGREQFF. The J gene is TRBJ2-1, the V gene TRBV10-3; 11 bases line up with TRBD1. Germline V gene sequence: CDR1 ENHRY, CDR2 SYGVKD. The CDR3 extends over 16 amino acids. Trimming at V came to 3 bases and at J to 10 bases, leaving 11 bases not matched to a gene.

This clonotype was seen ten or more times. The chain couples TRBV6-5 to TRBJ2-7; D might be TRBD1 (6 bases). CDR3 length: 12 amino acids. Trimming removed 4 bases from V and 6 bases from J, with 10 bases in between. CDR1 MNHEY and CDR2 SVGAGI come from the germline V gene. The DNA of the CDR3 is TGTGCCAGCAGTTCCACAGGGTTCGAGCAGTACTTC. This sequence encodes CASSSTGFEQYF.

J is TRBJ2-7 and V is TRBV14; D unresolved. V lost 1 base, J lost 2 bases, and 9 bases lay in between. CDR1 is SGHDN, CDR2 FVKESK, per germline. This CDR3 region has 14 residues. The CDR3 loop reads CASSQVAGPYEQYF. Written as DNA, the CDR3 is TGTGCCAGCAGCCAAGTGGCAGGCCCCTACGAGCAGTACTTC. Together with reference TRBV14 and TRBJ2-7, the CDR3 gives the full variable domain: EAGVTQFPSHSVIEKGQTVTLRCDPISGHDNLYWYRRVMGKEIKFLLHFVKESKQDESGMPNNRFLAERTGGTYSTLKVQPAELEDSGVYFCASSQVAGPYEQYFGPGTRLTVT.

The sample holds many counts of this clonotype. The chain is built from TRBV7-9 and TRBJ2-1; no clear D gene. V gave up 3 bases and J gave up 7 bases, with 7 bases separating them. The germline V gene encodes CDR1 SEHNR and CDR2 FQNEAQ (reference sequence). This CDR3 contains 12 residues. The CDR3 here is CASSLRLNEQFF. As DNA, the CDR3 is TGTGCCAGCAGCTTGAGATTGAATGAGCAGTTCTTC.

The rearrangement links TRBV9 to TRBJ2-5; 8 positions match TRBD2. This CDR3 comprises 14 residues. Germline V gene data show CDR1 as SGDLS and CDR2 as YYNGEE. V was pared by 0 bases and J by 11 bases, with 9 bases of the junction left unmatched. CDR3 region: CASSVAVSGAEQYF. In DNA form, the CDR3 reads TGTGCCAGCAGCGTAGCAGTTAGCGGGGCTGAGCAGTACTTC.

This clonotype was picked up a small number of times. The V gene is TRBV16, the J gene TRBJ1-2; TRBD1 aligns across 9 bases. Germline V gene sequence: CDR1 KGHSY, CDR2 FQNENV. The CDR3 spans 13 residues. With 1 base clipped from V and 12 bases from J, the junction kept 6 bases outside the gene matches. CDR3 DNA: TGTGCCAGCAGCCAATTGGGGACAGGGTTCCACACCTTC. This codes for CASSQLGTGFHTF. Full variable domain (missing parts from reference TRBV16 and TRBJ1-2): GEEVAQTPKHLVRGEGQKAKLYCAPIKGHSYVFWYQQVLKNEFKFLISFQNENVFDETGMPKERFSAKCLPNSPCSLEIQATKLEDSAVYFCASSQLGTGFHTFGSGTRLTVV.

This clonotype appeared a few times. CDR3 DNA sequence: TGCAGTGCTATTAAACCGGGAGCCAACAATGAGCAGTTCTTC. It codes for CSAIKPGANNEQFF. J is TRBJ2-1 and V is TRBV20-1, with a weak D call TRBD2 (6 bases). Germline-derived CDR1 and CDR2 are DFQATT and SNEGSKA (reference sequence). The CDR3 has 14 residues. V lost 4 bases and J 5 bases, leaving 15 bases between the germline ends.

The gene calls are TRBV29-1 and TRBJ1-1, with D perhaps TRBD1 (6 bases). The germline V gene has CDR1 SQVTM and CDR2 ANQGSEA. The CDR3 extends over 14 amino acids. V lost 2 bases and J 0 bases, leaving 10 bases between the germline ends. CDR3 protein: CSVEKGQLNTEAFF. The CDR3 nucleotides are TGCAGCGTTGAAAAGGGACAACTGAACACTGAAGCTTTCTTT.

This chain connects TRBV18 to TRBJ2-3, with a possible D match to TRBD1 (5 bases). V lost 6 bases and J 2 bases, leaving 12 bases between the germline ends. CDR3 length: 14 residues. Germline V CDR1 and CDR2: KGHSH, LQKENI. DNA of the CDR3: TGTGCCAGCTCTCACCAGGGCTACACAGATACGCAGTATTTT. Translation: CASSHQGYTDTQYF.